A single sample gave rise to the 5 T cell receptor beta chains below, sequenced in a study of beta chain features in type 1 diabetes. The authors reverse transcribed all of the isolated RNA, so sequencing captured expressed TCRB transcripts. Sequencing used immunoSEQ multiplex PCR; TCRdb keeps in-frame clones, though not all of them. The sample shows 240,000 or so clones, roughly 20% of them seen only once. Antigens for these TCRs are unknown. Whole-study findings and limits: TCRB CDR3s from Type 1 diabetes patients were moderately but significantly shorter in all four CD4+ subsets.

Sequences were obtained from naive CD4+ T cells from blood. These receptors all come from a woman between 35 and 50 years old with type 1 diabetes.

The chain recombines TRBV25-1 with TRBJ2-7, with TRBD1 matching 7 bases. Trimming cost V 6 bases and J 5 bases; bases outside gene matches: 7. This CDR3 has 13 amino acids. Germline V gives CDR1 MGHDK, CDR2 SYGVNS. Here the CDR3 reads CASRDRVIDEQYF. The CDR3 DNA reads as TGTGCCAGCAGAGACAGGGTAATCGACGAGCAGTACTTC.

The chain couples TRBV6-4 to TRBJ1-6, with D unclear. Trimming left V 3 bases short and J 8 bases short, with 14 bases between. This CDR3 is 15 amino acids long. Germline V CDR1 and CDR2: MRHNA, SNTAGT. This chain's CDR3 is CASSEGGFGDSPLHF. The CDR3 DNA follows: TGTGCCAGCAGTGAGGGAGGGTTTGGTGATTCACCCCTCCACTTT.

This clone was counted a few times. The J gene is TRBJ2-2, the V gene TRBV6-6, with D unclear. In germline, CDR1 is MNHNY, CDR2 SVGAGI (reference sequence). The V end was cut by 4 bases, the J end by 5 bases, with 11 bases between. This CDR3 spans 14 amino acids. The CDR3 here is CASSWQSSTGELFF. In DNA form, the CDR3 reads TGTGCCAGCAGTTGGCAGTCGTCGACCGGGGAGCTGTTTTTT.

DNA for the CDR3: TGTGCCAGCTCCGGACAGTCCCCAGATACGCAGTATTTT. This translates into CASSGQSPDTQYF. The gene calls are TRBV19 and TRBJ2-3; D perhaps matches TRBD1 (6 bases). V was cut by 9 bases and J by 4 bases, with 14 bases left in between. This CDR3 has 13 residues. The germline CDR1 and CDR2 sequences are LNHDA and SQIVND (reference sequence).

The CDR3 DNA is TGTGCCAGCAGTTTCTCGAGGCTGAGCACTGAAGCTTTCTTT. Amino acids: CASSFSRLSTEAFF. The rearrangement links TRBV27 to TRBJ1-1; no definite D call. V lost 3 bases, J lost 4 bases, and 12 bases lay in between. This CDR3 contains 14 residues. Germline V gene sequence: CDR1 MNHEY, CDR2 SMNVEV (reference sequence).